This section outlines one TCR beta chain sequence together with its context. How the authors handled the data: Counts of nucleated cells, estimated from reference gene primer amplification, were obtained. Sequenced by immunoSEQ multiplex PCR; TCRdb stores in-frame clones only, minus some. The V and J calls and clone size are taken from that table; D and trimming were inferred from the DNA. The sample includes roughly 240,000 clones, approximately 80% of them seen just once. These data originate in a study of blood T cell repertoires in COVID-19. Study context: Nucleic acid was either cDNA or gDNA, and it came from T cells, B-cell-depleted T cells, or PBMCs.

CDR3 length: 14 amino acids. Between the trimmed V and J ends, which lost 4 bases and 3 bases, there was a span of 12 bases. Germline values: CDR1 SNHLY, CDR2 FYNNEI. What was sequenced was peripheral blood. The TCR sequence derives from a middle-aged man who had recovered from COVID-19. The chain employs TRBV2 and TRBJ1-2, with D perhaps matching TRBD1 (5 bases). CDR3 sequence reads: CASSVKGDDYGYTF. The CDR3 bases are TGTGCCAGCAGTGTTAAAGGGGATGACTATGGCTACACCTTC.